This T cell receptor (beta chain) was observed in a study of blood T cells in healthy people across ages. CDR3 length: 16 amino acids. V was cut by 0 bases and J by 5 bases, with 18 bases left in between. Germline V gene lookup returns CDR1 SGHRS and CDR2 YFSETQ. This clonotype was detected ten times or more. Next came a second PCR, run for roughly 6 to 11 cycles, which used a sample-barcoded 5' primer along with a J-beta primer mix. One entry per CDR3 protein results from TCRdb running MiXCR on the 5' RACE reads. Seen here are hundreds of thousands of distinct CDR3 sequences, about 34% observed once, and the top ten hold about 16%.

The chain is built from TRBV5-1 and TRBJ2-7; D may be TRBD1 or TRBD2 (5 bases each). The sample consisted of blood. This sequence originates from a woman of 80 years or more in good health. CDR3: CASSLGNGAGRDEQYF. CDR3 nucleotides: TGCGCCAGCAGCTTGGGTAATGGAGCAGGGCGGGACGAGCAGTACTTC.